This entry describes one TCR beta chain. Its antigen is unknown. This sample is drawn from a study of CD8+ T cells in alopecia areata. Study results and caveats: Although TCR sharing was seen in mice, sharing across patients was less clear, possibly for HLA-related reasons. Sequencing of scalp samples also includes resident alphabeta T cells from normal skin.

Sampling of alopecia areata patients yielded lesional scalp punch biopsies as well as peripheral blood. Sorting of PBMCs yielded the CD4+ and CD8+ T cells. Trimming took off 4 bases at V and 0 bases at J, with 12 bases between the two ends. This CDR3 spans 14 amino acids. CDR1 and CDR2 (germline): SQVTM, ANQGSEA. The authors extracted RNA and reverse transcribed it into cDNA as the sequencing template. TCRdb keeps only in-frame clones here, not all; method: immunoSEQ multiplex PCR. Of about 100,000 clones in the sample, 45% to 60% are singletons; the top ten hold approximately 23%. The origin of this receptor is a human donor with alopecia areata. J is TRBJ1-1 and V is TRBV29-1; D might be TRBD1 (6 bases). The sequenced sample was NKG2D-low CD8+ T cells sorted from blood. The CDR3 loop is CSVGGARMNTEAFF. The CDR3 nucleotides read TGCAGCGTTGGGGGGGCACGCATGAACACTGAAGCTTTCTTT.